The sequence of this T cell receptor (beta chain) was determined in a study of cytotoxic CD8 clonotypes in ibrutinib-treated CLL. The protocol was immunoSEQ multiplex PCR, while the TCRdb copy is restricted to in-frame clones and leaves out a portion. The sample consists of over 200,000 clones, 65% to 80% of them appearing once. The CDR3 is 14 residues long. Germline CDR1 GTSNPN, CDR2 SVGIG (reference sequence). V was clipped by 0 bases and J by 2 bases; unmatched bases: 3. The clonotype comes from a human donor with chronic lymphocytic leukemia. The material sequenced was PBMCs, taken after 12 months of ibrutinib treatment. This chain links TRBV30 with TRBJ2-7, with 8 bases matching TRBD2. In DNA form, the CDR3 reads TGTGCCTGGAGTGTCATAGCGGGACCCTACGAGCAGTACTTC. Protein product: CAWSVIAGPYEQYF.